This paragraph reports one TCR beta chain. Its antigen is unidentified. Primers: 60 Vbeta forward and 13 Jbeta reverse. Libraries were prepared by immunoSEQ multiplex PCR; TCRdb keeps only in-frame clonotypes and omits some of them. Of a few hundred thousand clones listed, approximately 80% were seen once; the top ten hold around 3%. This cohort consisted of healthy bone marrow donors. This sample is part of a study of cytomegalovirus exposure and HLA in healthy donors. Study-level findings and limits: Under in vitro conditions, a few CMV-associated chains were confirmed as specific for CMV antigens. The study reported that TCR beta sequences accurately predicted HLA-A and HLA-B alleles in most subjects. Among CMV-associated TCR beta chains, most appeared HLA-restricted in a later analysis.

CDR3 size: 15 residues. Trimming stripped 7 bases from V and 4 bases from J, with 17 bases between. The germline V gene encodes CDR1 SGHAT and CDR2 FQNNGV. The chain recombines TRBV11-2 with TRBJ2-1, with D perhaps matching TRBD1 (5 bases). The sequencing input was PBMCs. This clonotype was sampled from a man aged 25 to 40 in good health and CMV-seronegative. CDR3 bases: TGTGCCAGCAATTACCAGGGTTCGTCTTACAATGAGCAGTTCTTC. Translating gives CASNYQGSSYNEQFF.